Shown below are 15 T cell receptor beta chains from a single sample sequenced in a study of breast tumors, draining lymph nodes, adjacent tissues. Breast cancer patients provided tissue from their axillary draining lymph nodes. TCRdb called the multiplex PCR reads again in MiXCR, with one record for every CDR3 protein. Here the sample spans 190,000 or so distinct CDR3 sequences, approximately 33% being singletons. The sample was axillary lymph node tissue. All receptors derive from a female donor with breast cancer. Some clones in this sample may be carry-over from other donors' samples.

This clonotype was observed a single time. The chain joins TRBV7-7 to TRBJ2-1, with TRBD2 matching 8 bases. This CDR3 contains 16 residues. The germline V gene has CDR1 SSHAT and CDR2 FNYEAQ (reference sequence). The CDR3: CARDRSRGTGGGEQFF. The CDR3 DNA sequence: TGTGCTAGAGATCGGTCGAGAGGAACGGGAGGGGGTGAGCAGTTCTTC.

This clonotype was counted only a few times. A read error may explain this, as a much larger clone is one base away. The chain links TRBV7-6 to TRBJ2-5; TRBD2 aligns across 7 bases. Germline V lookup: CDR1 SGHVS, CDR2 FNYEAQ. The CDR3 covers 15 residues. CDR3 protein: CASSPPWGGGETQHF. DNA of the CDR3: TGTGCCAGCAGCCCCCCTTGGGGGGGAGGAGAGACCCAGCACTTC.

On this clonotype: A much larger clone differs by one base, so this may be a read error. The J gene is TRBJ2-3, the V gene TRBV6-5, with TRBD2 matching over 14 bases. Germline V gene data show CDR1 as MNHEY and CDR2 as SVGAGI. The CDR3 loop spans 14 amino acids. The junction had 8 bases not matched to a gene; V was cut back by 10 bases and J by 8 bases. The CDR3: CATTPGLAGGTQYF. CDR3 DNA sequence: TGTGCCACTACCCCTGGACTAGCGGGAGGTACGCAGTATTTT.

In regard to this clonotype: Just one base apart from a much larger clone, this may be a read error. The chain has TRBV6-2 or TRBV6-3 and TRBJ2-7; D call uncertain. Trimming stripped 2 bases from V and 5 bases from J, with 7 bases between. This CDR3 region has 12 residues. CDR1 is MNHEY and CDR2 is SVGEGT in the germline V gene. CDR3 protein: CASSYPLNEQYF. CDR3 bases: TGTGCCAGCAGTTACCCTCTTAACGAGCAGTACTTC.

The genes are TRBV7-9 and TRBJ2-7; 7 nucleotides agree with TRBD2. This CDR3 contains 17 residues. Germline values: CDR1 SEHNR, CDR2 FQNEAQ (reference sequence). V lost 5 bases, J lost 1 base, and 14 bases stayed unmatched. The CDR3 DNA reads TGTGCCAGCAGCATCCTTGGGGGGGGAGGGCGTTCCTACGAGCAGTACTTC. It yields the protein CASSILGGGGRSYEQYF.

The table lists this clonotype with a few counts. This clone may be a read error of a much larger clone one base away. CDR3 sequence (DNA): TGTGCCAGCAGCCCGAGGACAGATCAGGAGCCCCAGCATTTT. Translating gives CASSPRTDQEPQHF. J is TRBJ1-5 and V is TRBV7-6; possible D gene TRBD1, 6 bases. Trimming cost V 5 bases and J 8 bases, with 16 bases left between them. The CDR3 runs 14 residues. Germline V lookup: CDR1 SGHVS, CDR2 FNYEAQ.

This clonotype has just one count. Possible read error: a much larger clone is one base away. A read error is likely, as this CDR3 ends without the conserved phenylalanine or tryptophan. The chain employs TRBV9 and TRBJ2-4, with D possibly TRBD2 on 5 matching bases. Trimming took off 3 bases at V and 11 bases at J, with 15 bases between the two ends. CDR1 SGDLS and CDR2 YYNGEE come from the germline V gene. This CDR3 is 13 amino acids long. This CDR3 is CASSGERRLLQYS. In DNA form, the CDR3 reads TGTGCCAGCAGCGGAGAGCGGAGGCTACTTCAGTACTCC.

The table lists this clonotype with many counts. The genes are TRBV5-1 and TRBJ2-3, with a possible D match to TRBD2 (5 bases). This CDR3 has 12 amino acids. The V gene's germline CDR1 is SGHRS and CDR2 YFSETQ. Trimming cost V 5 bases and J 6 bases, with 10 bases left between them. In DNA form, the CDR3 reads TGCGCCAGCAGTTTTGAGCGGGATACGCAGTATTTT. The encoded protein is CASSFERDTQYF. Full variable domain (rest looked up from reference TRBV5-1 and TRBJ2-3): KAGVTQTPRYLIKTRGQQVTLSCSPISGHRSVSWYQQTPGQGLQFLFEYFSETQRNKGNFPGRFSGRQFSNSRSEMNVSTLELGDSALYLCASSFERDTQYFGPGTRLTVL.

This clonotype was picked up many times. V and J are TRBV20-1 and TRBJ2-1, with 9 bases fitting TRBD2. The V and J ends lost 0 bases and 2 bases, in that order; junction bases with no gene match: 5. This CDR3 is 16 amino acids long. Germline CDR1 reads DFQATT; CDR2 reads SNEGSKA (reference sequence). This chain's CDR3 is CSARDWSGRTYNEQFF. In DNA, the CDR3 is TGCAGTGCTAGAGATTGGAGCGGGAGGACCTACAATGAGCAGTTCTTC.

The rearrangement uses TRBV13 and TRBJ1-4; TRBD1 agrees at 11 bases. Germline V gene data show CDR1 as PRHDT and CDR2 as FYEKMQ (reference sequence). V shed 5 bases and J 6 bases; nucleotides not matched to a gene: 5. This CDR3 has 15 amino acids. The CDR3 loop reads CASSPDRGLDEKLFF. The CDR3 DNA is TGTGCCAGCAGCCCGGACAGGGGGCTTGATGAAAAACTGTTTTTT.

This clonotype was observed many times. The chain uses TRBV7-9 and TRBJ2-6, with unresolved D. V lost 10 bases and J 1 base, leaving 8 bases between the germline ends. The germline V gene has CDR1 SEHNR and CDR2 FQNEAQ (reference sequence). The CDR3 has 13 residues. The CDR3 is CANSPSGANVLTF. The DNA of the CDR3 is TGTGCCAACTCCCCGTCTGGGGCCAACGTCCTGACTTTC.

This clonotype has ten or more counts. V gene TRBV5-5 combines with J gene TRBJ2-1, with 13 bases fitting TRBD2. V was pared by 4 bases and J by 5 bases, with 3 bases of the junction left unmatched. CDR1 and CDR2 from the germline V gene are SGHKS and YYEKEE (reference sequence). The CDR3 sequence is 15 residues long. The DNA of the CDR3 is TGTGCCAGCAGCCCGGGACTAGCGGGAAACAATGAGCAGTTCTTC. Residues: CASSPGLAGNNEQFF. Based on the CDR3 plus reference TRBV5-5 and TRBJ2-1, the full variable domain is DAGVTQSPTHLIKTRGQQVTLRCSPISGHKSVSWYQQVLGQGPQFIFQYYEKEERGRGNFPDRFSARQFPNYSSELNVNALLLGDSALYLCASSPGLAGNNEQFFGPGTRLTVL.

To note about this clonotype: A much larger clone sits a single nucleotide away, making a read error possible. The chain carries TRBV11-3 and TRBJ2-1; D possibly corresponds to TRBD2 (5 bases). Germline assignment: CDR1 SGHNT and CDR2 YENEEA. V was shortened by 4 bases and J by 7 bases, with 11 bases between the two germline ends. The CDR3 sequence is 13 residues long. The CDR3: CASSSERGNEQFF. CDR3 in DNA: TGTGCCAGCAGCTCGGAACGGGGAAATGAGCAGTTCTTC.

This clonotype occurred many times. The chain joins TRBV6-6 to TRBJ2-7; TRBD2 is a possible D gene (6 bases). CDR1 is MNHNY and CDR2 is SVGAGI in the germline V gene (reference sequence). Between the trimmed V and J ends, which lost 7 bases and 1 base, there was a span of 14 bases. This CDR3 is 14 amino acids long. The CDR3 sequence is CASNPGTSSYEQYF. The CDR3 nucleotides read TGTGCCAGCAACCCCGGGACTTCATCCTACGAGCAGTACTTC.

The chain has TRBV28 and TRBJ2-1; TRBD2 matches at 9 bases. Per the germline V gene, CDR1 is MDHEN and CDR2 is SYDVKM. Trimming took 5 bases from V and 1 from J; bases not matched to a gene: 6. CDR3 size: 16 residues. CDR3 region: CASSQFSGSSYNEQFF. CDR3 coding DNA: TGTGCCAGCAGTCAATTTAGCGGGAGTTCCTACAATGAGCAGTTCTTC.